The 8 T cell receptor beta chains below all came from one sample that was sequenced in a study of patients and donors after allogeneic stem cell transplantation. TCRdb fed the RT-PCR reads into MiXCR, producing one record per CDR3 protein. The table records roughly 200,000 distinct CDR3 sequences, less than 45% of them present only once. The sequenced material came from blood, either unsorted or a sorted T cell fraction (not recorded which). These receptor sequences come from a human donor who was either an allogeneic HSCT recipient or a stem cell or donor lymphocyte infusion donor (not recorded which). It is not recorded whose cells these are; they may come from a transplant donor.

The gene calls are TRBV6-5 and TRBJ2-1; no reliable D call. Trimming took 6 bases from V and 2 from J, leaving 17 bases between them. Per the germline V gene, CDR1 is MNHEY and CDR2 is SVGAGI. The CDR3 spans 16 residues. The CDR3 sequence: CASSSSRWSPYNEQFF. The CDR3, as DNA: TGTGCCAGCAGCAGTAGTCGATGGTCCCCCTACAATGAGCAGTTCTTC.

The CDR3 region is CATSRAPRKNIQYF. CDR3 DNA sequence: TGTGCCACCAGCAGAGCACCTAGGAAAAACATTCAGTACTTC. V and J are TRBV15 and TRBJ2-4; D uncertain. CDR1 and CDR2 from the germline V gene are LNHNV and YYDKDF (reference sequence). V lost 1 base and J 4 bases, leaving 8 bases between the germline ends. CDR3 length: 14 residues.

The gene calls are TRBV14 and TRBJ1-2; D uncertain. Per the germline V gene, CDR1 is SGHDN and CDR2 is FVKESK. This CDR3 is 14 amino acids long. V was trimmed by 1 base and J by 3 bases, leaving 9 bases between them. The CDR3 loop is CASSQGERDYGYTF. DNA of the CDR3: TGTGCCAGCAGCCAAGGCGAGAGAGACTATGGCTACACCTTC.

The gene calls are TRBV4-3 and TRBJ2-1; 7 nucleotides line up with TRBD1. The CDR3 is 17 residues long. V trimming: 0 bases; J trimming: 3 bases; junction bases outside the gene matches: 8. CDR1 and CDR2 (germline): LGHNA, YSLEER. CDR3 nucleotides: TGCGCCAGCAGCCAAGATGCCCGGGACAGAGTCTACAATGAGCAGTTCTTC. This codes for CASSQDARDRVYNEQFF.

This clonotype has a handful of counts. This chain uses TRBV11-2 with TRBJ2-1; D ambiguous. Germline CDR1 and CDR2: SGHAT and FQNNGV. V was pared by 5 bases and J by 8 bases, with 10 bases between. CDR3 length: 12 residues. The CDR3 spells CASSPPVDEQFF. In DNA form, the CDR3 reads TGTGCCAGCAGCCCCCCGGTCGATGAGCAGTTCTTC.

The sample holds a few counts of this clonotype. The genes are TRBV12-3 or TRBV12-4 and TRBJ1-2, with D perhaps TRBD1 (6 bases). Between the trimmed V and J ends, which lost 2 bases and 4 bases, there was a span of 11 bases. CDR3 length: 14 residues. CDR3 sequence: CASSLTTGFYGYTF. In DNA, the CDR3 is TGTGCCAGCAGTTTAACTACAGGGTTCTATGGCTACACCTTC.

The chain employs TRBV29-1 and TRBJ1-1, with 7 bases matching TRBD1. The CDR3 covers 11 residues. The ends lost 6 bases at V and 5 bases at J; junction bases unmatched: 3. The germline V gene has CDR1 SQVTM and CDR2 ANQGSEA. The CDR3 DNA sequence: TGCAGCGTGAACAGGGGTACTGAAGCTTTCTTT. Translated, it gives CSVNRGTEAFF.

The rearrangement links TRBV7-8 to TRBJ2-3; 10 bases map to TRBD1. CDR1 is SGHVS and CDR2 is FQNEAQ in the germline V gene. Losses at the gene ends were 2 bases for V and 3 bases for J; bases not matched to a gene: 2. CDR3 length: 15 amino acids. The CDR3 nucleotides are TGTGCCAGCAGCTTACCGGGACAGGGGACAGATACGCAGTATTTT. Translation: CASSLPGQGTDTQYF. Full variable domain (outside the CDR3, taken from reference TRBV7-8 and TRBJ2-3): GAGVSQSPRYKVAKRGQDVALRCDPISGHVSLFWYQQALGQGPEFLTYFQNEAQLDKSGLPSDRFFAERPEGSVSTLKIQRTQQEDSAVYLCASSLPGQGTDTQYFGPGTRLTVL.